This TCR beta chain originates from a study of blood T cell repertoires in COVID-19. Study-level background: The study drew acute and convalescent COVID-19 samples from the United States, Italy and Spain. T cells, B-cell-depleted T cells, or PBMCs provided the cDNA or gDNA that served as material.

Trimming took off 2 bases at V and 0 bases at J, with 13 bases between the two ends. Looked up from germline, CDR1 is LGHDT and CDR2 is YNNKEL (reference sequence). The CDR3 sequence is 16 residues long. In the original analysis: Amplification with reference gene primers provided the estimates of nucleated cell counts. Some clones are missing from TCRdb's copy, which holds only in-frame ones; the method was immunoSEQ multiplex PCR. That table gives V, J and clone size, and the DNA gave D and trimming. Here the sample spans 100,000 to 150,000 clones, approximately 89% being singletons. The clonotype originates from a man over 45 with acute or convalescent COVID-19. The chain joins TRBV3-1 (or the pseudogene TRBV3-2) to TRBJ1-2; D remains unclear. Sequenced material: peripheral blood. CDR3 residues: CASSQRPGAANYGYTF. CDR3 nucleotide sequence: TGTGCCAGCAGCCAAAGACCCGGAGCGGCTAACTATGGCTACACCTTC.